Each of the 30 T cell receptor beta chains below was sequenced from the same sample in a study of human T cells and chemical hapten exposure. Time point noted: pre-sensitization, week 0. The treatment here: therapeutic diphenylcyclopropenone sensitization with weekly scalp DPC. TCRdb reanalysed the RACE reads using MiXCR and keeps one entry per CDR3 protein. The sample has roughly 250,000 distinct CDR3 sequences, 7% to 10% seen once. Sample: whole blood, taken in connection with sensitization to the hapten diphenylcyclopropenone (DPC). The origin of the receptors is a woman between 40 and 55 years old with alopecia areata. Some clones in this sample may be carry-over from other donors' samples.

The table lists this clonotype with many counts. As DNA, the CDR3 is TGCGCCAGCAGCTTATCCCATATTGCCAGCGGAGCCTACAATGAGCAGTTCTTC. This sequence encodes CASSLSHIASGAYNEQFF. This chain uses TRBV5-1 with TRBJ2-1, with a tentative D call TRBD2 (5 bases). This CDR3 is 18 amino acids long. Germline CDR1 SGHRS, CDR2 YFSETQ. V was pared by 2 bases and J by 2 bases, with 20 bases between.

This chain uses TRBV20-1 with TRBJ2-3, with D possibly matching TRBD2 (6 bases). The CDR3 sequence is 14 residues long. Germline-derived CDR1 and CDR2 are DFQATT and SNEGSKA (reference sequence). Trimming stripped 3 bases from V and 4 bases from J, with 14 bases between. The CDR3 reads CSASSRGLPDTQYF. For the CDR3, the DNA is TGCAGTGCTAGTTCGCGGGGTCTACCAGATACGCAGTATTTT.

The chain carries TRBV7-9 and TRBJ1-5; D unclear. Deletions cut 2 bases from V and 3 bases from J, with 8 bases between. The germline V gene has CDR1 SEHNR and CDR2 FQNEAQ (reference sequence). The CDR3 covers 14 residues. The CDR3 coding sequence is TGTGCCAGCAGCTTAATGGGAGACAATCAGCCCCAGCATTTT. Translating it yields CASSLMGDNQPQHF. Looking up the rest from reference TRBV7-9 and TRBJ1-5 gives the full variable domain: DTGVSQNPRHKITKRGQNVTFRCDPISEHNRLYWYRQTLGQGPEFLTYFQNEAQLEKSRLLSDRFSAERPKGSFSTLEIQRTEQGDSAMYLCASSLMGDNQPQHFGDGTRLSIL.

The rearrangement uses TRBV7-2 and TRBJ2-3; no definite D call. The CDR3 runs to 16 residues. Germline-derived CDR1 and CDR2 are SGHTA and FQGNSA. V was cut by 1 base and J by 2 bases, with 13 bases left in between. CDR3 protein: CASSLVSSKSTDTQYF. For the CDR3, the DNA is TGTGCCAGCAGCTTAGTGTCATCGAAGTCCACAGATACGCAGTATTTT.

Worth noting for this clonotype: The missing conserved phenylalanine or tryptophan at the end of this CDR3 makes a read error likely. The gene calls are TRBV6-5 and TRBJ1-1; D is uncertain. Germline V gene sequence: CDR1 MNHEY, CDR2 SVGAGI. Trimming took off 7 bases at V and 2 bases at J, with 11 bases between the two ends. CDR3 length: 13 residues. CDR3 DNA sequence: TGTGCCAGCACCCGGAGCATCAACACTGAAGCTTTCTTA. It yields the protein CASTRSINTEAFL.

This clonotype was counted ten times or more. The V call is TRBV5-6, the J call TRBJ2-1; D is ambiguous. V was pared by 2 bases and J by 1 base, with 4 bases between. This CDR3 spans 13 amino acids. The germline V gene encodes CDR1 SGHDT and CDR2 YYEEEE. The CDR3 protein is CASSFGSYNEQFF. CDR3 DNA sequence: TGTGCCAGCAGCTTCGGGTCCTACAATGAGCAGTTCTTC.

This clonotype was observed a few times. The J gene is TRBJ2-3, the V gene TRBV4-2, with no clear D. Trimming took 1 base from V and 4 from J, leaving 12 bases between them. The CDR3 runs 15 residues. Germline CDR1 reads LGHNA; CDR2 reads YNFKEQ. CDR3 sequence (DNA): TGTGCCAGCAGCCAAGTTAAGGGTACCCCAGATACGCAGTATTTT. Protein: CASSQVKGTPDTQYF.

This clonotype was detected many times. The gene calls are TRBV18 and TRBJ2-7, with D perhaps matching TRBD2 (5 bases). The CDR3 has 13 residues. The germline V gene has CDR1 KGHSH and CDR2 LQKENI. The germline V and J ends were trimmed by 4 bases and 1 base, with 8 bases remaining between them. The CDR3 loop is CASSRTESYEQYF. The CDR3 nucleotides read TGTGCCAGCTCACGGACTGAATCCTACGAGCAGTACTTC.

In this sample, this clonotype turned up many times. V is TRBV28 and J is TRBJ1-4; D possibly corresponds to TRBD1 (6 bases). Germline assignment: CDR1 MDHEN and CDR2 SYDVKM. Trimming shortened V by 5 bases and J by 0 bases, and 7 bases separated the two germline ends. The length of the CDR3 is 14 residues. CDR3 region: CASSEGATNEKLFF. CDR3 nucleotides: TGTGCCAGCAGTGAGGGGGCAACTAATGAAAAACTGTTTTTT. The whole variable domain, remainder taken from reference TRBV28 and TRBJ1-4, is DVKVTQSSRYLVKRTGEKVFLECVQDMDHENMFWYRQDPGLGLRLIYFSYDVKMKEKGDIPEGYSVSREKKERFSLILESASTNQTSMYLCASSEGATNEKLFFGSGTQLSVL.

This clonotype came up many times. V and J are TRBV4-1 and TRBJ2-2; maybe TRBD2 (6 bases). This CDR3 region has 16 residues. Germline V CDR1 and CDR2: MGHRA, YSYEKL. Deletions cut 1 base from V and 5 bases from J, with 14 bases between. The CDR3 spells CASSQVFRGRTGELFF. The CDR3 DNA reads TGCGCCAGCAGCCAAGTGTTCCGAGGGAGGACCGGGGAGCTGTTTTTT.

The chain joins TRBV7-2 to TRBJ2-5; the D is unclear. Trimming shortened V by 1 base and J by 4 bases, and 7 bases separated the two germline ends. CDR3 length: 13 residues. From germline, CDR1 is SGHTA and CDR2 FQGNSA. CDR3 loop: CASSLGPAETQYF. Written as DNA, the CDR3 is TGTGCCAGCAGCTTAGGGCCAGCAGAGACCCAGTACTTC.

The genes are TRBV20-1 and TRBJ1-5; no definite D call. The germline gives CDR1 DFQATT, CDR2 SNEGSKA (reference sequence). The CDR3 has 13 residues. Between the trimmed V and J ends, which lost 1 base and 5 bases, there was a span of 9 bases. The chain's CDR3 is CSARGRFDQPQHF. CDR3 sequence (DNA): TGCAGTGCTAGAGGGAGGTTCGATCAGCCCCAGCATTTT.

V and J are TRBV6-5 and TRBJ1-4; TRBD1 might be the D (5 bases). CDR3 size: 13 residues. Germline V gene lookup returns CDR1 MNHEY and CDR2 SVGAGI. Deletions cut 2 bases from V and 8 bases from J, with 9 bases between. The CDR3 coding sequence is TGTGCCAGCAGTTACCAGGGTGGAGAAAAACTGTTTTTT. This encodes CASSYQGGEKLFF.

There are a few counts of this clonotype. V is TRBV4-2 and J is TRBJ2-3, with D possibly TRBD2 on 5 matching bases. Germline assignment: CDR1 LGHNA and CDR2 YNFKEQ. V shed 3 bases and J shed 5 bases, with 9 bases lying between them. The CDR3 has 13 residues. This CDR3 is CASSQSTRDTQYF. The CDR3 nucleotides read TGTGCCAGCAGCCAGTCAACTAGAGATACGCAGTATTTT.

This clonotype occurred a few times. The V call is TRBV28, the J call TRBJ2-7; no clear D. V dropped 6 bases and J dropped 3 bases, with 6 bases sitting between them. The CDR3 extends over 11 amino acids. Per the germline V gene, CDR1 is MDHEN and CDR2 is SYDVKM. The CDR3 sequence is CASRENYEQYF. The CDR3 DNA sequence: TGTGCCAGCAGGGAGAACTACGAGCAGTACTTC.

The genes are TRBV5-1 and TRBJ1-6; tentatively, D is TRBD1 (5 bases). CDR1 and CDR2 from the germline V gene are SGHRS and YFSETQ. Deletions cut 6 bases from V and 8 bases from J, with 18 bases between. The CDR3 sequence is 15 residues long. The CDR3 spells CASTHGAEPYSPLHF. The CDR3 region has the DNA TGCGCCAGCACGCATGGGGCAGAGCCATATTCACCCCTCCACTTT.

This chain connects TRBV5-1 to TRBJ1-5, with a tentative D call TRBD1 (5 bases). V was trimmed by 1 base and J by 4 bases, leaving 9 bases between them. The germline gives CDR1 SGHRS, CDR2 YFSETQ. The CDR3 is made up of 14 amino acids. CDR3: CASSLWAGNQPQHF. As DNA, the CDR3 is TGCGCCAGCAGCTTGTGGGCAGGGAATCAGCCCCAGCATTTT.

The CDR3 reads CSARDVRYTDTQYF. CDR3 bases: TGCAGTGCTAGAGATGTCAGATACACAGATACGCAGTATTTT. V gene TRBV20-1 combines with J gene TRBJ2-3; the D is unclear. The CDR3 spans 14 residues. Germline loops: CDR1 DFQATT, CDR2 SNEGSKA (reference sequence). The ends were cut back, 0 bases at V and 2 bases at J, with 9 bases in the middle.

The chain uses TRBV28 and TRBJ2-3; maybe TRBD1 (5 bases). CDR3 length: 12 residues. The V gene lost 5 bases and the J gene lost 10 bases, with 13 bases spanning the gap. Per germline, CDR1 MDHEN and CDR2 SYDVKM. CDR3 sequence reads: CASSPPGFAQYF. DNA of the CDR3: TGTGCCAGCAGTCCCCCAGGGTTTGCGCAGTATTTT.

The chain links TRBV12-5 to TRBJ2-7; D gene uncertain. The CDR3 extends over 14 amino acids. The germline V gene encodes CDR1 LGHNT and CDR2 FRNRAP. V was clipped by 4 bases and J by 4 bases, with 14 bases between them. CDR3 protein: CASGSHPIHYEQYF. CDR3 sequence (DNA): TGTGCTAGTGGTTCCCACCCCATCCATTACGAGCAGTACTTC.

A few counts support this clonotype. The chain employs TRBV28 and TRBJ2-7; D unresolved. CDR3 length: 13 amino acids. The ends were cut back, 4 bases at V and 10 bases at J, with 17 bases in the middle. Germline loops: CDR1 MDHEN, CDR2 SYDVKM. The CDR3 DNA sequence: TGTGCCAGCAGTTCCCCACCGGTCCTGGAACAGTACTTC. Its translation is CASSSPPVLEQYF.

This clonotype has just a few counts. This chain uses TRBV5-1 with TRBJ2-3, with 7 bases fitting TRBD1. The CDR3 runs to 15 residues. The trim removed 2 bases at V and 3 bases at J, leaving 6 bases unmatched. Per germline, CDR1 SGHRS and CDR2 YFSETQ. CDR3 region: CASSLQGSETDTQYF. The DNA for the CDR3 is TGCGCCAGCAGCTTACAGGGGAGCGAGACAGATACGCAGTATTTT.

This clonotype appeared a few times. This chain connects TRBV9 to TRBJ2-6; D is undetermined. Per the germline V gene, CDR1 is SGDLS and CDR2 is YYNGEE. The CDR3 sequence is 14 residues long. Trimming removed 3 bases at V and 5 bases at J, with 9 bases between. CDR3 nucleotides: TGTGCCAGCAGCGAATTTAGAAGGGCCAACGTCCTGACTTTC. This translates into CASSEFRRANVLTF.

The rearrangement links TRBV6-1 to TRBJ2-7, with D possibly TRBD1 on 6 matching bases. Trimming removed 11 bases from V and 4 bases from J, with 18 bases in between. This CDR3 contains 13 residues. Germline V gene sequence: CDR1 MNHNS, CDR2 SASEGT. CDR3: CALGQRVSYEQYF. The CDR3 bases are TGTGCCCTCGGACAGCGAGTCTCATACGAGCAGTACTTC.

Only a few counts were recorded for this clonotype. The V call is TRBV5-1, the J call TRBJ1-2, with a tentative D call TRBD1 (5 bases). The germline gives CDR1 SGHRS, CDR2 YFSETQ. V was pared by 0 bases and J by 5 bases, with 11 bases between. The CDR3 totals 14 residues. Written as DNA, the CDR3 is TGCGCCAGCAGCTTGGGGGGCGACGGTTATGGCTACACCTTC. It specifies CASSLGGDGYGYTF. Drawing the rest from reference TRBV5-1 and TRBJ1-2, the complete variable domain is KAGVTQTPRYLIKTRGQQVTLSCSPISGHRSVSWYQQTPGQGLQFLFEYFSETQRNKGNFPGRFSGRQFSNSRSEMNVSTLELGDSALYLCASSLGGDGYGYTFGSGTRLTVV.

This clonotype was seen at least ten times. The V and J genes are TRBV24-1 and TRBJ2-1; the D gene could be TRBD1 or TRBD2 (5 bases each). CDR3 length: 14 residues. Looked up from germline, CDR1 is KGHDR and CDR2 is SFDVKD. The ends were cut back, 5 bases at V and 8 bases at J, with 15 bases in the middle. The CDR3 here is CATSAPRGHDEQFF. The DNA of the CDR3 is TGTGCCACCAGTGCCCCTCGGGGCCACGATGAGCAGTTCTTC.

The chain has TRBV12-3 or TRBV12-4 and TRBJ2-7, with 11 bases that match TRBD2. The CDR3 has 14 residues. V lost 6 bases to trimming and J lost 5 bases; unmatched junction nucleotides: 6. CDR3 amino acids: CASSETSGSNEQYF. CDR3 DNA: TGTGCCAGCAGCGAAACTAGCGGGAGTAACGAGCAGTACTTC.

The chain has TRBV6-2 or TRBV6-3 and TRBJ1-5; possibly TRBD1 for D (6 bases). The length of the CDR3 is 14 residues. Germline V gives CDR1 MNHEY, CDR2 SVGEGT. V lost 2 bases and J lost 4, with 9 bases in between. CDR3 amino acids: CASSYLDRNQPQHF. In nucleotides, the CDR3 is TGTGCCAGCAGTTACCTCGACAGGAATCAGCCCCAGCATTTT.

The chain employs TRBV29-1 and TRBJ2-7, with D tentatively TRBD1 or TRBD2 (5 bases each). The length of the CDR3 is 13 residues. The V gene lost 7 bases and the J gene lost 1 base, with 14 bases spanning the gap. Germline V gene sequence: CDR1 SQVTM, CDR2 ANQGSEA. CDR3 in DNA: TGCAGCGCTCGAATCGGGGCGTCCTACGAGCAGTACTTC. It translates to CSARIGASYEQYF.

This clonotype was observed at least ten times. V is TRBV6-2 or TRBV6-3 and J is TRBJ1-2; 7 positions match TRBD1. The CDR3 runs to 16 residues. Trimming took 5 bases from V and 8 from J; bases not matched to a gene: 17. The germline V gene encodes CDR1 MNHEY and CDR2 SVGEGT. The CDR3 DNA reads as TGTGCCAGCAGTCCTCTCCCCAACAGGGGCTGGGGAGGCTACACCTTC. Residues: CASSPLPNRGWGGYTF.